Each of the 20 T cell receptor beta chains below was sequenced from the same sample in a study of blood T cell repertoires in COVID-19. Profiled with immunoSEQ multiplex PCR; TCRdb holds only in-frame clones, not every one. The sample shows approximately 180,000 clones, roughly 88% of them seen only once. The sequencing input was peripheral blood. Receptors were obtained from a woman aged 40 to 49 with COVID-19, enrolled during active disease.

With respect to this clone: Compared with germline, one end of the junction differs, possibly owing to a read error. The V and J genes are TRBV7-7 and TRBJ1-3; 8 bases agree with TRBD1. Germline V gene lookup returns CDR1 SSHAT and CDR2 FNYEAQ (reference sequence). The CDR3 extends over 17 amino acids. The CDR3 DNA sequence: TGTGCTAGCAGTTTAACGACCGACAGGGGAACTGGAAACACCATATATTTT. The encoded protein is CASSLTTDRGTGNTIYF.

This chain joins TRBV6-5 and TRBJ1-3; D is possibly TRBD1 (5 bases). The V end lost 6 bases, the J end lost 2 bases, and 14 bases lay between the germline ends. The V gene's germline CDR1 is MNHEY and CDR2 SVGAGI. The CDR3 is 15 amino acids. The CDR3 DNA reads TGTGCCAGCAGCACCCGCCGGGGGACTGGAAACACCATATATTTT. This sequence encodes CASSTRRGTGNTIYF.

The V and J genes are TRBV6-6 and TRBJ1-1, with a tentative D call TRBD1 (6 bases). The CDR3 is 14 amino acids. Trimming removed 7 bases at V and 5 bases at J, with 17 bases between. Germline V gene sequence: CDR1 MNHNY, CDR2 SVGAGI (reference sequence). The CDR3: CASTLSQGMTEAFF. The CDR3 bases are TGTGCCAGCACCCTAAGCCAGGGGATGACTGAAGCTTTCTTT.

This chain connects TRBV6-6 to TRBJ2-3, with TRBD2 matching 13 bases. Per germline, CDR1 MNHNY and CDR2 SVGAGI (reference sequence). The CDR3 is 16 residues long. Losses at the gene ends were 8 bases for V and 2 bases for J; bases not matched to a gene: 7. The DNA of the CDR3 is TGTGCCAGCCTAGGGACTAGCGGGGTTTCCACAGATACGCAGTATTTT. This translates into CASLGTSGVSTDTQYF.

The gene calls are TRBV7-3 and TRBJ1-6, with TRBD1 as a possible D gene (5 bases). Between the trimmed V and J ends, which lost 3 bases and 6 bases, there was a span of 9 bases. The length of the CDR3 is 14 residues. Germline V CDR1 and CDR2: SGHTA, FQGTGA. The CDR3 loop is CASSLDTLNSPLHF. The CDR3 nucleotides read TGTGCCAGCAGCTTGGACACCCTTAATTCACCCCTCCACTTT.

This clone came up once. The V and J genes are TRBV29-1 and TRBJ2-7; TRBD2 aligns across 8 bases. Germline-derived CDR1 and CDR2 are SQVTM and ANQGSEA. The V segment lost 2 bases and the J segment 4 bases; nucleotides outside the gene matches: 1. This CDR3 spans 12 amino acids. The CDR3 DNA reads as TGCAGCGTTGAACGGGGGGGGTACGAGCAGTACTTC. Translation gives CSVERGGYEQYF.

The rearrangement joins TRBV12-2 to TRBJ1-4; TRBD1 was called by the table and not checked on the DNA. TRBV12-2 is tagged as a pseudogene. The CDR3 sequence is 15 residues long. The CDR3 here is CASRRTGTGGEKLFF. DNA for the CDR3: TGTGCAAGTCGCCGTACCGGGACAGGAGGAGAAAAACTGTTTTTT.

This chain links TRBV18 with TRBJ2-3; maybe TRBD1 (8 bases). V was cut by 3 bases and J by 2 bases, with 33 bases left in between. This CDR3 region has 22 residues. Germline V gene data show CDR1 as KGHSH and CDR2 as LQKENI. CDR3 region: CASSPDRRQGSAGDLPTDTQYF. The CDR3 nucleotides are TGTGCCAGCTCACCGGACCGGCGACAGGGGTCTGCGGGAGACCTACCCACAGATACGCAGTATTTT.

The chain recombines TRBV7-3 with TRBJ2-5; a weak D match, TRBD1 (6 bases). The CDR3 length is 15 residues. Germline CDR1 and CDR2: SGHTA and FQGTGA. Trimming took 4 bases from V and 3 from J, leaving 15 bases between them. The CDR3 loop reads CASSSTGRFEETQYF. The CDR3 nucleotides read TGTGCCAGCAGCTCCACAGGGCGGTTCGAAGAGACCCAGTACTTC.

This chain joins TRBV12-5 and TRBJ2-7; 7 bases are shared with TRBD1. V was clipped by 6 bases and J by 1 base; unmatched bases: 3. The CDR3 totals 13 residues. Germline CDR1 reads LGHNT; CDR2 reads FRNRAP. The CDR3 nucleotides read TGTGCTAGTGGACCGACAGGGTCCTACGAGCAGTACTTC. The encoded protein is CASGPTGSYEQYF.

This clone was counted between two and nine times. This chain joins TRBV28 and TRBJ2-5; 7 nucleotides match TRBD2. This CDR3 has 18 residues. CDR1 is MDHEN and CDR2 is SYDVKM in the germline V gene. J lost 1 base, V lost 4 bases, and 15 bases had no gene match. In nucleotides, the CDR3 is TGTGCCAGCAGTTCACCGTGGGGGAGGGCTGCCCGCCAAGAGACCCAGTACTTC. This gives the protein CASSSPWGRAARQETQYF.

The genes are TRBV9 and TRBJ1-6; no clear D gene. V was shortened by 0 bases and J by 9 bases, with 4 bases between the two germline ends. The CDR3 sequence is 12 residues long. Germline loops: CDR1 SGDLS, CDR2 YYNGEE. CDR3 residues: CASSVGSSPLHF. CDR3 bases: TGTGCCAGCAGCGTAGGGAGTTCACCCCTCCACTTT.

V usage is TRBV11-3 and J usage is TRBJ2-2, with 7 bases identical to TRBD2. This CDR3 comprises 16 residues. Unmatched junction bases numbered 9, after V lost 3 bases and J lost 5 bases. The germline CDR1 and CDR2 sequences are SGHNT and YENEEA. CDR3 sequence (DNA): TGTGCCAGCAGCTTTTTTTCCGGGGGAGGGACCGGGGAGCTGTTTTTT. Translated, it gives CASSFFSGGGTGELFF.

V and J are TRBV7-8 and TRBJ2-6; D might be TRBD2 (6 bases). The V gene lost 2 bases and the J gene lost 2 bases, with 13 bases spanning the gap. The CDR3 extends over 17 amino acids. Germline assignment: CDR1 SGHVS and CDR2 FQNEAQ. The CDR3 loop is CASSLRRGGTGANVLTF. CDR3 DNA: TGTGCCAGCAGCTTACGGCGTGGGGGGACTGGGGCCAACGTCCTGACTTTC.

The CDR3 region has the DNA TGTGCTCAGCAGGGGGACTGGGCGGGGGAGCAGTACTTC. It yields the protein CAQQGDWAGEQYF. This rearrangement joins TRBV2 to TRBJ2-7; the D gene is possibly TRBD1 (7 bases). Per the germline V gene, CDR1 is SNHLY and CDR2 is FYNNEI. This CDR3 comprises 13 residues.

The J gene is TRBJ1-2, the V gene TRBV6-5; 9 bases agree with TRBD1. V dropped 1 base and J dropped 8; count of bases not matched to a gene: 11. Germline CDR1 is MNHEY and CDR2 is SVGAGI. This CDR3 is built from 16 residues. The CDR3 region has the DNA TGTGCCAGCAGTTACTTAACACAGGGGGCGACGGGGGGCTACACCTTC. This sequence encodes CASSYLTQGATGGYTF.

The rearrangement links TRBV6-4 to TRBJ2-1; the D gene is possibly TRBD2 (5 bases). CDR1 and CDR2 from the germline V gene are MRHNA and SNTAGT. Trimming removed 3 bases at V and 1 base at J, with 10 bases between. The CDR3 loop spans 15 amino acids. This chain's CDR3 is CASSELGGSYNEQFF. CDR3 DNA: TGTGCCAGCAGTGAGTTAGGCGGGTCCTACAATGAGCAGTTCTTC.

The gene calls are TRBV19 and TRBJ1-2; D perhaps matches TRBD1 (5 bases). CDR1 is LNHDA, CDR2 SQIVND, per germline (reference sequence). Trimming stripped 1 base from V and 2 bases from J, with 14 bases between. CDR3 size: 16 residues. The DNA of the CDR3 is TGTGCCAGTAGTATAGGCCAGGGCAGAACAAACTATGGCTACACCTTC. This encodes CASSIGQGRTNYGYTF.

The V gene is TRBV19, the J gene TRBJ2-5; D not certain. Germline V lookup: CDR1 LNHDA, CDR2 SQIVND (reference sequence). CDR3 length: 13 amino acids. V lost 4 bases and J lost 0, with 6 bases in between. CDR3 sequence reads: CASSRAYQETQYF. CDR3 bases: TGTGCCAGTAGTAGGGCGTACCAAGAGACCCAGTACTTC.

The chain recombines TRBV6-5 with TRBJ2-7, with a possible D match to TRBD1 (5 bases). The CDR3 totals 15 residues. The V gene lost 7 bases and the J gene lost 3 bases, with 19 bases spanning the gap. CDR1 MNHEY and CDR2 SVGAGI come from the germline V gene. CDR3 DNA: TGTGCCAGCACGGGTGACAGCCGAAGGGGCTACGAGCAGTACTTC. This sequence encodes CASTGDSRRGYEQYF.